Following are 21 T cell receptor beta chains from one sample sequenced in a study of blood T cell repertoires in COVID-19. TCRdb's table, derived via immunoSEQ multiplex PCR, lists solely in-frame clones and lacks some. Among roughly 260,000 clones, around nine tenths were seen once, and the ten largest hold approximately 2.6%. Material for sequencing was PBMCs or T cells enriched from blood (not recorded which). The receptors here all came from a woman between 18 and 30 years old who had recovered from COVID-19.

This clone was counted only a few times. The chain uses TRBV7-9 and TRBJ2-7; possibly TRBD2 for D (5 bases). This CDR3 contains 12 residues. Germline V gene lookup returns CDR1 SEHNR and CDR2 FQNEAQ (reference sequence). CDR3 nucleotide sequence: TGTGCAAGTGCGGGTGGGAGTGACGAGCAGTACTTC. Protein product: CASAGGSDEQYF. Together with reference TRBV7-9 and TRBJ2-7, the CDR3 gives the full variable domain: DTGVSQNPRHKITKRGQNVTFRCDPISEHNRLYWYRQTLGQGPEFLTYFQNEAQLEKSRLLSDRFSAERPKGSFSTLEIQRTEQGDSAMYLCASAGGSDEQYFGPGTRLTVT.

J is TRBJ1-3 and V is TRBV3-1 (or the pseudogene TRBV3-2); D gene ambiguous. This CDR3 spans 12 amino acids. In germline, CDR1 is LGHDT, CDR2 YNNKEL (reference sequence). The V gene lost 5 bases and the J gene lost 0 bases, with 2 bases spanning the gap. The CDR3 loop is CASSYSGNTIYF. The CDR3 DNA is TGTGCCAGCAGCTACTCTGGAAACACCATATATTTT.

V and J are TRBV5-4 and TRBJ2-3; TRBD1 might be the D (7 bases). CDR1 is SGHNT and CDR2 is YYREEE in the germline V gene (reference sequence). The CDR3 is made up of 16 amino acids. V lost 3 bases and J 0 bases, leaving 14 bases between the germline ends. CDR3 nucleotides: TGTGCCAGCAGCTCCCCAGGGGGGAAAAGCACAGATACGCAGTATTTT. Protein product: CASSSPGGKSTDTQYF.

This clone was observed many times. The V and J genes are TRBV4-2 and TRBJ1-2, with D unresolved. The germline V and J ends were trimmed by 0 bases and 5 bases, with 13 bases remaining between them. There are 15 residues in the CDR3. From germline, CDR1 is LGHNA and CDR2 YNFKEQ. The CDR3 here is CASSQDRLNPYGYTF. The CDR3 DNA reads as TGTGCCAGCAGCCAAGATAGATTAAATCCGTATGGCTACACCTTC.

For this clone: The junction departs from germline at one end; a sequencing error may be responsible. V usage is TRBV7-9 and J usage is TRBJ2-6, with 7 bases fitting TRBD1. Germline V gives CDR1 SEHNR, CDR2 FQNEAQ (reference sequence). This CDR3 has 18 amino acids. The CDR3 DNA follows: TGTGCCAGCAGCCTAGCCAGGGGGTCTCCCTCTGGGGCCAACGTCCTGACTTTC. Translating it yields CASSLARGSPSGANVLTF.

The CDR3 DNA is TGTGCCAGTAGTACACGTAGCGGGAGGGTGGGCAATGAGCAGTTCTTC. This translates into CASSTRSGRVGNEQFF. This rearrangement joins TRBV19 to TRBJ2-1; 11 bases are a match to TRBD2. Germline V gene data show CDR1 as LNHDA and CDR2 as SQIVND (reference sequence). V shed 4 bases and J 6 bases; nucleotides not matched to a gene: 8. This CDR3 spans 16 amino acids.

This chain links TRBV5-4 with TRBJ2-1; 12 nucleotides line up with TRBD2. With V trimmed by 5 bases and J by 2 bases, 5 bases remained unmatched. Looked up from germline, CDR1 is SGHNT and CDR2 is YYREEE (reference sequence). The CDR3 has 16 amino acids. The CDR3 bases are TGTGCCAGCAGTCCTAGCGGGGGGGCTCCCTACAATGAGCAGTTCTTC. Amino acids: CASSPSGGAPYNEQFF.

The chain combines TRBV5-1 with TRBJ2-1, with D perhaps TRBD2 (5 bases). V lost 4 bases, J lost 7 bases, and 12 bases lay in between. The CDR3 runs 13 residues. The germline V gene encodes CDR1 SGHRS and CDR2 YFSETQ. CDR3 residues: CASSLNRDNEQFF. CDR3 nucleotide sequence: TGCGCCAGCAGCCTCAACCGGGATAATGAGCAGTTCTTC. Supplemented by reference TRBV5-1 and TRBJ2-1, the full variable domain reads KAGVTQTPRYLIKTRGQQVTLSCSPISGHRSVSWYQQTPGQGLQFLFEYFSETQRNKGNFPGRFSGRQFSNSRSEMNVSTLELGDSALYLCASSLNRDNEQFFGPGTRLTVL.

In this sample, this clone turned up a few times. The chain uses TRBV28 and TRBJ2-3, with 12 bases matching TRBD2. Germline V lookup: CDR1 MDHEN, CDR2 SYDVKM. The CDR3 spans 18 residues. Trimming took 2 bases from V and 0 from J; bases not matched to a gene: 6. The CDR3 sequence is CASSLGLAGGTSTDTQYF. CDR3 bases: TGTGCCAGCAGTTTAGGGCTAGCGGGAGGGACTAGCACAGATACGCAGTATTTT.

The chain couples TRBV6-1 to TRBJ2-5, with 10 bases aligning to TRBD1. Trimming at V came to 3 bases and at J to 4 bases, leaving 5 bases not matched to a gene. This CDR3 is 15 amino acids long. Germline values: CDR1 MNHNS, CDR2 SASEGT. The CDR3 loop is CASSEDRGSGETQYF. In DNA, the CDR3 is TGTGCCAGCAGTGAGGACAGGGGGTCCGGAGAGACCCAGTACTTC.

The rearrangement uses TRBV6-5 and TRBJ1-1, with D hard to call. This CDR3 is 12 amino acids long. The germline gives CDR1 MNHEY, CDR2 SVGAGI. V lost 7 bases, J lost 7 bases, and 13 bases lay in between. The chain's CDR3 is CASKGDKYEAFF. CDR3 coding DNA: TGTGCCAGCAAAGGTGACAAATATGAAGCTTTCTTT.

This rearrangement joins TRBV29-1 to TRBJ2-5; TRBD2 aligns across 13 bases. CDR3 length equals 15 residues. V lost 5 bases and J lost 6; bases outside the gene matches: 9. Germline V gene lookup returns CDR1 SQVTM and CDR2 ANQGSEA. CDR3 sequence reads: CSVLLAGGPSKTQYF. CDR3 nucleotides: TGCAGCGTTTTACTAGCGGGAGGGCCCTCGAAGACCCAGTACTTC.

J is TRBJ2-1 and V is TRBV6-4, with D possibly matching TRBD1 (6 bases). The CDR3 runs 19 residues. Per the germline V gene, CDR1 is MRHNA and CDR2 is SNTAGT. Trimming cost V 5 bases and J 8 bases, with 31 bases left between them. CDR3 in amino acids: CASSYPQGKGDSSRDEQFF. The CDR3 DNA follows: TGTGCCAGCAGTTATCCACAGGGTAAGGGGGATTCTTCACGCGATGAGCAGTTCTTC.

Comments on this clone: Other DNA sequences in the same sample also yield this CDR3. CDR3 protein: CASSQGVGAYEQYF. In nucleotides, the CDR3 is TGCGCCAGCAGCCAAGGCGTCGGTGCCTACGAGCAGTACTTC. The V call is TRBV4-1, the J call TRBJ2-7; D unclear. V was trimmed by 1 base and J by 2 bases, leaving 9 bases between them. The germline gives CDR1 MGHRA, CDR2 YSYEKL. CDR3 size: 14 residues.

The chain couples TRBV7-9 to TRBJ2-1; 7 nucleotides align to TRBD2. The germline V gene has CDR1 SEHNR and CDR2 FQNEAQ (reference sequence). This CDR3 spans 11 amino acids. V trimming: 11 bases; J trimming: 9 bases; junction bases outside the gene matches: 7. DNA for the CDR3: TGTGCCGGACGGGGGGTCGCTGAGCAGTTCTTC. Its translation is CAGRGVAEQFF.

CDR3 sequence: CASSSRDREAGDYEQYF. Written as DNA, the CDR3 is TGTGCCAGCAGCAGTCGGGACAGGGAAGCTGGGGACTACGAGCAGTACTTC. The chain is built from TRBV3-1 (or the pseudogene TRBV3-2) and TRBJ2-7; 9 nucleotides agree with TRBD1. There are 17 residues in the CDR3. Germline-derived CDR1 and CDR2 are LGHDT and YNNKEL (reference sequence). V dropped 5 bases and J dropped 3; count of bases not matched to a gene: 14.

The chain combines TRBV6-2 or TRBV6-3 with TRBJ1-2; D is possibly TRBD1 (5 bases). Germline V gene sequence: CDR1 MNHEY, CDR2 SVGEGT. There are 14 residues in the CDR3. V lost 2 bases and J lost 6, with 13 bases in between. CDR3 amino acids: CASSYRPRVNGYTF. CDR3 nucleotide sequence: TGTGCCAGCAGTTACCGCCCCAGGGTCAATGGCTACACCTTC.

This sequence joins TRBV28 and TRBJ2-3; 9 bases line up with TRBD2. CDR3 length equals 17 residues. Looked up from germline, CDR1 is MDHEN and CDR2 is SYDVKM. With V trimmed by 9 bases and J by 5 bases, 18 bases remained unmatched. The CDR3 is CASLESSGGSEEDTQYF. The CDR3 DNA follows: TGTGCCAGTCTGGAGAGTAGCGGGGGTTCGGAGGAAGATACGCAGTATTTT.

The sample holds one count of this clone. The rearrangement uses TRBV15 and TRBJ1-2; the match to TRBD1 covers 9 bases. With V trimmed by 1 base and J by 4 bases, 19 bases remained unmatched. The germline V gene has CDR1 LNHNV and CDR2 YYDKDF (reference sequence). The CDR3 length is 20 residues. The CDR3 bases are TGTGCCACCAGCAGAGTGTCAAGATTCCGGGACAGGGTGTTTCGCTATGGCTACACCTTC. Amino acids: CATSRVSRFRDRVFRYGYTF.

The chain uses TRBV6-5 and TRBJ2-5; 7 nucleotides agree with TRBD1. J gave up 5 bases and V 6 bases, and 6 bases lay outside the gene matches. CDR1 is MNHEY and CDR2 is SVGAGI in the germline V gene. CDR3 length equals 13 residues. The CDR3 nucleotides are TGTGCCAGCAGCGAGACAGGGTGGGAGACCCAGTACTTC. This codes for CASSETGWETQYF.

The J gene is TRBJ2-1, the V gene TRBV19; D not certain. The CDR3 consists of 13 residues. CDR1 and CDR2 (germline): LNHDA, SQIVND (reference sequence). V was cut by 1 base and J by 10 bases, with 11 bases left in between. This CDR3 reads CASSIGRFGEQFF. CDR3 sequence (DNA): TGTGCCAGTAGTATAGGGCGATTCGGGGAGCAGTTCTTC. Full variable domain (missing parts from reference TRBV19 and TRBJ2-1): DGGITQSPKYLFRKEGQNVTLSCEQNLNHDAMYWYRQDPGQGLRLIYYSQIVNDFQKGDIAEGYSVSREKKESFPLTVTSAQKNPTAFYLCASSIGRFGEQFFGPGTRLTVL.